This T cell receptor beta chain comes out of a study of tumor-infiltrating lymphocytes in glioblastoma multiforme. Study observations and caveats: Detected clone frequencies may not reflect cell counts, being RNA-based. The T cells in this sample were not sorted into functional subsets.

The length of the CDR3 is 14 residues. CDR1 and CDR2 (germline): SGHAT, FQDESV (reference sequence). Multiple V-beta primers and a C-beta primer amplified TCRB from RNA. A C-beta primer primed TCRB cDNA from about 0.49 ug RNA. Unique molecular identifiers were not described for the libraries. TCRdb re-analysed the multiplex PCR reads in MiXCR, keeping a single row per CDR3 protein. The data hold 10,000 to 15,000 distinct CDR3 sequences, with roughly 60% observed a single time. With respect to this clonotype: The antigen is unknown. An end of the junction does not agree with germline; a read error may underlie this.

This clonotype was sampled from a male donor with glioblastoma. The chain joins TRBV11-1 to TRBJ2-1; possible D gene TRBD1, 5 bases. Sequences were obtained from brain tumor tissue. The CDR3 sequence is CASILLMGLNEQFF. CDR3 coding DNA: TGTGCCAGCATCTTATTAATGGGGCTCAATGAGCAGTTCTTC.